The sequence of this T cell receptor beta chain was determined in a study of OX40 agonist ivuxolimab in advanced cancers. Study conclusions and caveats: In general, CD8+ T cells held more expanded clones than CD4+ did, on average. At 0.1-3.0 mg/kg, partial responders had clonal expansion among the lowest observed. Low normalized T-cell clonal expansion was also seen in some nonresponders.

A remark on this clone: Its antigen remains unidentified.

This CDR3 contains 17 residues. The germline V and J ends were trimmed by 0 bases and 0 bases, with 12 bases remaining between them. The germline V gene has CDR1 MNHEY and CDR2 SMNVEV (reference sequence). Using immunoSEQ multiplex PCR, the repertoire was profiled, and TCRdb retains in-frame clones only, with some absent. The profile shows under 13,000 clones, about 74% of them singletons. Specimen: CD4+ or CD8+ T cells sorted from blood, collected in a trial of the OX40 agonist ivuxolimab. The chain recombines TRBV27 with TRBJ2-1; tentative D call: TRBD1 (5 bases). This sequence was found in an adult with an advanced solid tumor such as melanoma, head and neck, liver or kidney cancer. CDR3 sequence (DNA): TGTGCCAGCAGTTTATCGGGGCTGCGGTACTCCTACAATGAGCAGTTCTTC. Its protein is CASSLSGLRYSYNEQFF.